A selection of T cell receptor beta chains follows, all from one sample in a study of CD8 T cells in ankylosing spondylitis. TCRdb called the 5' RACE reads again in MiXCR, with one record for every CDR3 protein. The data contain 180,000 or so distinct CDR3 sequences, 11% of them singletons. Material for sequencing was blood, either unsorted or a sorted T cell fraction (not recorded which). These receptors all come from a male donor with ankylosing spondylitis or in good health (not recorded which). Each CDR3 is given without its conserved first and last residue.

V: TRBV7-9; length: 13; CDR3: ASSISGNRIYEQY
V: TRBV6-2/TRBV6-3; length: 12; CDR3: ASSYTGQGTEAF
V: TRBV5-1; length: 14; CDR3: ASSLGAGLNSYEQY
V: TRBV5-1; length: 14; CDR3: ASSLEGGGGQNIQY
V: TRBV30; length: 12; CDR3: AWSAGQDNSPLH
V: TRBV5-5; length: 16; CDR3: ASKSPGQGARSNQPQH
V: TRBV29-1; length: 12; CDR3: SVAKGGREDTQY
V: TRBV2; length: 10; CDR3: ASGFPRGEQY
V: TRBV7-9; length: 9; CDR3: ASPLCDTQY
V: TRBV20-1; length: 11; CDR3: SARQVGNYGYT
V: TRBV5-1; length: 14; CDR3: ASSLPSGGLTDTQY
V: TRBV7-8; length: 12; CDR3: ASSWIDGDNEQF
V: TRBV9; length: 15; CDR3: TSSASYRLVVGDEQF
V: TRBV6-1; length: 12; CDR3: ASRGLAGGPEQY
V: TRBV5-6; length: 14; CDR3: ASSFRTSGGTDTQY
V: TRBV7-6; length: 13; CDR3: ASSLARTGDTEAF
V: TRBV11-2; length: 12; CDR3: ASSQGLASDTQY
V: TRBV5-1; length: 12; CDR3: ASSATGGVETQY
V: TRBV21-1; length: 19; CDR3: ASSKAGGLAGGWSSYNEQF
V: TRBV5-1; length: 14; CDR3: ASSGPTGRQSQEQF
V: TRBV7-2; length: 14; CDR3: ASSFKGPSGGGTQY
V: TRBV11-2; length: 12; CDR3: ASSLERTNEKLF
V: TRBV9; length: 13; CDR3: ASSVERTGQETQY
V: TRBV12-3/TRBV12-4; length: 9; CDR3: ASSRGYGYT
V: TRBV12-3/TRBV12-4; length: 13; CDR3: ASRSREAGNQPQH
V: TRBV11-3; length: 14; CDR3: ASSLRAAGTHNEQF
V: TRBV11-2; length: 16; CDR3: ASSLGLAGGRSTDTQY
V: TRBV29-1; length: 9; CDR3: SVGWGETQY
V: TRBV10-3; length: 13; CDR3: AISDLAGGYNEQF
V: TRBV7-8; length: 15; CDR3: ASSARTDHSGANVPT
V: TRBV15; length: 13; CDR3: ATSRDRPDNSPLH
V: TRBV29-1; length: 9; CDR3: SSWINEKLF
V: TRBV20-1; length: 10; CDR3: SADGVADTQY
V: TRBV28; length: 13; CDR3: ASSFPGQGNNEQF
V: TRBV7-2; length: 13; CDR3: ASSLSRTVSYEQY
V: TRBV20-1; length: 10; CDR3: SALQGEETQY
V: TRBV5-1; length: 12; CDR3: ASSPGPPTGELF